This TCR beta chain appears in the sequencing data of a study of blood T cell repertoires in COVID-19 (TCRdb year 2020). In terms of the full investigation: Samples from collaborators originated in the United States, Italy and Spain and spanned both the acute and convalescent phases of COVID-19. The prospective study material was composed of cDNA or gDNA derived from T cells, B-cell-depleted T cells, or PBMCs. Subjects who had been exposed to COVID-19, were actively infected with it, or had recovered from it provided the deeply sampled blood TCRbeta repertoires that made up the dataset. A freely available public database, intended as a resource for researchers studying the immune response to SARS-CoV-2, is where the repertoires were released. The samples were drawn from two sources: the first 160 participants of the ongoing ImmuneRACE study, and 950 to 1,500 subjects contributed by 6 global collaborators. Nearly every sample came with metadata listing a de-identified subject ID, COVID-19 status, age in years and sex. HLA class I and class II types, where available, came from metadata supplied by the sample provider rather than from assay-based typing.

With respect to this clone: Which antigen it targets is not known. No base quality values were provided; no much bigger clone lies one nucleotide off.

TCRbeta CDR3 regions were amplified from genomic DNA using the immunoSEQ Assay, a bias-controlled multiplex PCR. The study's processing was this. Nucleated cell counts per sample were estimated from amplification of reference gene primers within the assay. To quantify the absolute abundance of each unique TCRbeta CDR3 rearrangement, sequence reads were collapsed and filtered. For each sample, productive Simpson clonality was calculated as the square root of Simpson's diversity index over productive rearrangements. Imported from immuneACCESS, the table was reduced by TCRdb to in-frame sequences with V and J called. These copies leave out some clones; in studies compared against another copy, an unresolved V gene accounts for under half, and the cause of the remainder is not known. That table is the source of V, J and clone size, and D and trimming were worked out from the DNA. The sample table lists around 190,000 clones, about 80% of them with a count of one. Clones ranked in the top ten supply less than 9.5% of the sample.

The germline V gene sets CDR1 to MGHDK and CDR2 to SYGVNS. CDR3 length: 15 amino acids, cysteine to phenylalanine. The DNA shown is the 45-base CDR3, in frame from base 1. V ends up 4 bases short and J 2 bases short, with an unmatched junction base count of 6. General study outcomes and caveats: The quantity of clinical and demographic metadata differed by source and by participant and was supplied without curation.

At one collaborating source in Seattle, patients were enrolled during active infection and were followed longitudinally through the course of disease. Each collaborating institution followed its own protocols to collect whole blood in K2EDTA tubes. Collaborator samples were shipped for TCRbeta analysis as frozen whole blood, isolated PBMCs, or DNA extracted from either sample type. The clonotype was recovered from a woman in her sixties with COVID-19, enrolled during active disease. Sequenced material: peripheral blood. Rearrangement joined TRBV25-1 to TRBJ2-7; the central 9 bases match TRBD1. The DNA is TGTGCCAGCAGTGGGACAGGGGTGCTGCCCTACGAGCAGTACTTC. Translated, it reads CASSGTGVLPYEQYF.